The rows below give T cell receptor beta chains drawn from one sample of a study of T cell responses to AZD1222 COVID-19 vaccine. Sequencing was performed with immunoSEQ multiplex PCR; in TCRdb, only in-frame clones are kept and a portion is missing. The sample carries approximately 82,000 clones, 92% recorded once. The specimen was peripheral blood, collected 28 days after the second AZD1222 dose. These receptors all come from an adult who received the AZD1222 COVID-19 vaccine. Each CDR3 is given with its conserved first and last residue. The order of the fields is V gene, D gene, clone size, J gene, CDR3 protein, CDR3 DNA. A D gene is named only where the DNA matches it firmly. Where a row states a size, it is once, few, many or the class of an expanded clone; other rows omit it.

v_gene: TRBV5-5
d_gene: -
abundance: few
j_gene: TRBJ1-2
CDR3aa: CASSFSLQISNYGYTF
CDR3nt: TGTGCCAGCAGCTTTAGTCTGCAGATCTCCAACTATGGCTACACCTTC

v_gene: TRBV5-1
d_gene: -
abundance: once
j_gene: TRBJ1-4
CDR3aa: CASSPAVIPTNEKLFF
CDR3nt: TGCGCCAGCAGTCCGGCGGTGATCCCAACTAATGAAAAACTGTTTTTT

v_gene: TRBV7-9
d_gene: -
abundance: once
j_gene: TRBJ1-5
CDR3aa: CASSLEQNQPQHF
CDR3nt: TGTGCCAGCAGCTTAGAACAGAATCAGCCCCAGCATTTT

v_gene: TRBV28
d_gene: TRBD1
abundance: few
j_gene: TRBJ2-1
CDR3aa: CASSLTGEEQFF
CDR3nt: TGTGCCAGCAGTCTGACAGGGGAAGAGCAGTTCTTC

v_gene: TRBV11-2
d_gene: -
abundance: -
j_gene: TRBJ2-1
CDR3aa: CASRQELFNEQFF
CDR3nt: TGTGCCAGCAGACAGGAATTATTCAATGAGCAGTTCTTC

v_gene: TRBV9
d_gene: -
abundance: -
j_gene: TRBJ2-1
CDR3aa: CASSVGTSSYNEQFF
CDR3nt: TGTGCCAGCAGCGTAGGAACTAGCTCCTACAATGAGCAGTTCTTC

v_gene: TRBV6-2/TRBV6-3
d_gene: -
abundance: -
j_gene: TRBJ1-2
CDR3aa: CASSYIPGTRANYGYTF
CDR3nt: TGTGCCAGCAGTTACATCCCAGGGACCCGAGCTAACTATGGCTACACCTTC

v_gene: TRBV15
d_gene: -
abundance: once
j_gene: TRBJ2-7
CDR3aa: CATSRDSIGGLASREQYF
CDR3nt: TGTGCCACCAGCAGAGATTCGATTGGGGGGCTAGCCTCCCGGGAGCAGTACTTC

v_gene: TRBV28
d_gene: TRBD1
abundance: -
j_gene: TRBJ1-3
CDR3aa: CASRTGQAPNSGNTIYF
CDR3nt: TGTGCCAGCAGAACCGGACAGGCCCCCAACTCTGGAAACACCATATATTTT

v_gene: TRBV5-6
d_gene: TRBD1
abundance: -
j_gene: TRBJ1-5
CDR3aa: CASSWGQGASNQPQHF
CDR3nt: TGTGCCAGCAGCTGGGGACAGGGGGCGAGCAATCAGCCCCAGCATTTT

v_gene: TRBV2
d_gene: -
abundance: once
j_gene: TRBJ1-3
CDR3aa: CASSENYFGNTIYF
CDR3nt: TGTGCCAGCAGTGAAAATTATTTTGGAAACACCATATATTTT

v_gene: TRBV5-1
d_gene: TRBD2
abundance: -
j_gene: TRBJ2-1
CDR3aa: CASSLASGSYNEQFF
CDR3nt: TGCGCCAGCAGCTTGGCTAGCGGGAGCTACAATGAGCAGTTCTTC

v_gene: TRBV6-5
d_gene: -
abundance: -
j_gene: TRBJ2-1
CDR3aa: CASRQGGSYNEQFF
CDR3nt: TGTGCCTCTCGCCAGGGAGGCTCCTACAATGAGCAGTTCTTC

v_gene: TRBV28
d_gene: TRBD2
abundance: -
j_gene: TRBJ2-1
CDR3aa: CASSNPAGGSYNEQFF
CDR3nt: TGTGCCAGCAGTAACCCCGCGGGGGGCTCCTACAATGAGCAGTTCTTC

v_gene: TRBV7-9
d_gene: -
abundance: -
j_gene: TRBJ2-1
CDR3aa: CASRATGTQRNEQFF
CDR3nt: TGTGCCAGCAGGGCCACCGGGACCCAGAGGAATGAGCAGTTCTTC

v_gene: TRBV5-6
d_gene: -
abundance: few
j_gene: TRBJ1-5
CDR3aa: CASSLMGQGNQPQHF
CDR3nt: TGTGCCAGCAGCTTGATGGGGCAGGGCAATCAGCCCCAGCATTTT

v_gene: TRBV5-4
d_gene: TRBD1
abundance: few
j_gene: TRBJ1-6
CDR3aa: CASSWGTGYNSPLHF
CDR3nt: TGTGCCAGCAGCTGGGGGACAGGGTATAATTCACCCCTCCACTTT

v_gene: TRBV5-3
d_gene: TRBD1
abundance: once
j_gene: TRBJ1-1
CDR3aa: CARSPTLGRQGLTRRDTEAFF
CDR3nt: TGTGCCAGAAGCCCTACTTTGGGTCGACAGGGTCTCACCAGGCGGGACACTGAAGCTTTCTTT